Shown below are 19 T cell receptor beta chains from a single sample sequenced in a study of shared clonotypes between healthy human individuals. Generated by immunoSEQ multiplex PCR, the TCRdb table keeps only in-frame clones and is missing some. This table holds around 2.3 million clones, nearly 97% found once. The sample taken for sequencing was naive CD4+ T cells sorted from blood. Regarding subset: CD45RA+ positively selected. These receptors originate from a young man in good health.

The rearrangement links TRBV19 to TRBJ2-3; 12 bases map to TRBD1. This CDR3 spans 16 amino acids. Germline V lookup: CDR1 LNHDA, CDR2 SQIVND (reference sequence). The junction had 4 bases not matched to a gene; V was cut back by 4 bases and J by 2 bases. For the CDR3, the DNA is TGTGCCAGTAGTACCGGGACAGGGGGCCCCACAGATACGCAGTATTTT. Protein: CASSTGTGGPTDTQYF.

This sequence joins TRBV7-9 and TRBJ2-7; 8 bases are shared with TRBD1. This CDR3 spans 16 amino acids. V dropped 5 bases and J dropped 3; count of bases not matched to a gene: 12. Germline lookup yields CDR1 SEHNR and CDR2 FQNEAQ (reference sequence). CDR3 nucleotides: TGTGCCAGCAGCCAAGAGCTTGGACAGGGCGTCTACGAGCAGTACTTC. Its translation is CASSQELGQGVYEQYF.

The chain combines TRBV7-9 with TRBJ1-2; tentative D call: TRBD1 (6 bases). CDR3 length: 13 amino acids. V was trimmed by 5 bases and J by 7 bases, leaving 14 bases between them. CDR1 SEHNR and CDR2 FQNEAQ come from the germline V gene (reference sequence). For the CDR3, the DNA is TGTGCCAGCAGCCTGGACAGTTATCGTGGCTACACCTTC. It encodes CASSLDSYRGYTF.

This chain links TRBV6-1 with TRBJ2-5; TRBD2 aligns across 9 bases. The germline V gene has CDR1 MNHNS and CDR2 SASEGT. The ends lost 1 base at V and 4 bases at J; junction bases unmatched: 10. The CDR3 spans 17 residues. This CDR3 reads CASSEDPARGGRETQYF. The CDR3 DNA reads as TGTGCCAGCAGTGAAGACCCTGCGCGGGGGGGTCGAGAGACCCAGTACTTC.

To note about this clone: This same CDR3 is encoded by further DNA sequences in the sample. The J gene is TRBJ2-5, the V gene TRBV29-1; D is unclear. CDR3 length equals 12 residues. V was clipped by 3 bases and J by 1 base, with 6 bases between them. CDR1 and CDR2 from the germline V gene are SQVTM and ANQGSEA. CDR3: CSVDRSQETQYF. In nucleotides, the CDR3 is TGCAGCGTTGACCGCAGCCAAGAGACCCAGTACTTC.

This clone is a singleton in its sample. V usage is TRBV2 and J usage is TRBJ2-7, with 10 bases aligning to TRBD2. The V segment lost 6 bases and the J segment 0 bases; nucleotides outside the gene matches: 5. The CDR3 has 15 amino acids. Germline V gene data show CDR1 as SNHLY and CDR2 as FYNNEI. CDR3 region: CASSLGLASSYEQYF. Here the CDR3 DNA reads TGTGCCAGCAGCTTGGGACTAGCGTCCTCCTACGAGCAGTACTTC.

The chain is built from TRBV6-1 and TRBJ2-1; TRBD2 matches at 11 bases. CDR3 size: 15 residues. V gave up 6 bases and J gave up 6 bases; unmatched junction bases: 7. The germline gives CDR1 MNHNS, CDR2 SASEGT. The CDR3 protein is CASRSLAGGFNEQFF. For the CDR3, the DNA is TGTGCCAGCAGGTCCCTAGCGGGAGGTTTCAATGAGCAGTTCTTC.

This chain uses TRBV18 with TRBJ2-1; the D is unclear. From germline, CDR1 is KGHSH and CDR2 LQKENI. This CDR3 is built from 13 residues. V shed 3 bases and J shed 7 bases, with 10 bases lying between them. CDR3 in DNA: TGTGCCAGCTCACCCAATTCGCCAAATGAGCAGTTCTTC. Translation gives CASSPNSPNEQFF. The full variable domain, completed using reference TRBV18 and TRBJ2-1, is NAGVMQNPRHLVRRRGQEARLRCSPMKGHSHVYWYRQLPEEGLKFMVYLQKENIIDESGMPKERFSAEFPKEGPSILRIQQVVRGDSAAYFCASSPNSPNEQFFGPGTRLTVL.

V is TRBV28 and J is TRBJ2-2, with D possibly matching TRBD2 (6 bases). CDR1 is MDHEN, CDR2 SYDVKM, per germline. The germline V and J ends were trimmed by 3 bases and 6 bases, with 8 bases remaining between them. The CDR3 loop spans 13 amino acids. The CDR3, as DNA: TGTGCCAGCAGTTTGCGGGGACCCGGGGAGCTGTTTTTT. Translation: CASSLRGPGELFF.

The V call is TRBV2, the J call TRBJ2-1, with 8 bases that match TRBD2. With 7 bases clipped from V and 0 bases from J, the junction kept 5 bases outside the gene matches. Germline CDR1 and CDR2: SNHLY and FYNNEI. The CDR3 consists of 15 residues. In DNA form, the CDR3 reads TGTGCCAGCATCGCCAGCGGGGGCTCCTACAATGAGCAGTTCTTC. Amino acid sequence: CASIASGGSYNEQFF.

In the case of this clone: The same CDR3 arises from other DNA sequences in this sample as well. The chain couples TRBV5-1 to TRBJ2-7; 10 bases align to TRBD1. V was clipped by 0 bases and J by 4 bases; unmatched bases: 1. CDR1 and CDR2 (germline): SGHRS, YFSETQ. The CDR3 sequence is 14 residues long. CDR3 amino acids: CASSLGTGGYEQYF. The CDR3 DNA reads as TGCGCCAGCAGCTTGGGGACAGGGGGATACGAGCAGTACTTC.

The gene calls are TRBV5-7 and TRBJ2-6; maybe TRBD1 (6 bases). TRBV5-7 is an open reading frame whose function is uncertain. The CDR3 is made up of 17 amino acids. The V end lost 1 base, the J end lost 3 bases, and 14 bases lay between the germline ends. The CDR3 sequence is CASSLTGTGDGANVLTF. CDR3 bases: TGTGCCAGCAGCTTGACAGGGACCGGGGATGGGGCCAACGTCCTGACTTTC.

The rearrangement links TRBV4-1 to TRBJ1-4; D not resolved. V was pared by 4 bases and J by 2 bases, with 14 bases between. This CDR3 is 16 amino acids long. Germline values: CDR1 MGHRA, CDR2 YSYEKL. The CDR3 sequence is CASSPAGVATNEKLFF. In nucleotides, the CDR3 is TGCGCCAGCAGCCCAGCCGGAGTGGCTACTAATGAAAAACTGTTTTTT.

CDR3: CASSPPKPYEQYF. CDR3 nucleotides: TGTGCCAGCAGCCCACCGAAGCCCTACGAGCAGTACTTC. The genes are TRBV5-5 and TRBJ2-7; D remains ambiguous. CDR1 is SGHKS, CDR2 YYEKEE, per germline (reference sequence). The V end lost 4 bases, the J end lost 2 bases, and 10 bases lay between the germline ends. The CDR3 contains 13 residues.

The chain joins TRBV7-2 to TRBJ2-2, with a tentative D call TRBD1 (6 bases). The CDR3 sequence is 15 residues long. The V end lost 5 bases, the J end lost 4 bases, and 14 bases lay between the germline ends. Germline CDR1 reads SGHTA; CDR2 reads FQGNSA. The CDR3 region has the DNA TGTGCCAGCAGCCCGCAACAGGGCAGCACCGGGGAGCTGTTTTTT. Translation: CASSPQQGSTGELFF.

The chain recombines TRBV19 with TRBJ2-3; perhaps TRBD2 as D (5 bases). The CDR3 is 13 amino acids. Germline values: CDR1 LNHDA, CDR2 SQIVND (reference sequence). Trimming shortened V by 7 bases and J by 2 bases, and 10 bases separated the two germline ends. CDR3 residues: CASTEGNTDTQYF. The DNA for the CDR3 is TGTGCCAGTACCGAGGGCAACACAGATACGCAGTATTTT. The full variable domain, with the rest looked up from reference TRBV19 and TRBJ2-3, is DGGITQSPKYLFRKEGQNVTLSCEQNLNHDAMYWYRQDPGQGLRLIYYSQIVNDFQKGDIAEGYSVSREKKESFPLTVTSAQKNPTAFYLCASTEGNTDTQYFGPGTRLTVL.

V gene TRBV28 combines with J gene TRBJ1-2; perhaps TRBD1 as D (5 bases). Trimming shortened V by 5 bases and J by 4 bases, and 17 bases separated the two germline ends. CDR3 size: 15 residues. Germline values: CDR1 MDHEN, CDR2 SYDVKM. CDR3 nucleotide sequence: TGTGCCAGCAGTCCCGCGGGAAGGGGCGCCTATGGCTACACCTTC. This translates into CASSPAGRGAYGYTF.

V usage is TRBV6-4 and J usage is TRBJ1-1; 8 bases are a match to TRBD1. CDR1 is MRHNA, CDR2 SNTAGT, per germline. The junction had 10 bases not matched to a gene; V was cut back by 6 bases and J by 4 bases. This CDR3 region has 15 residues. This chain's CDR3 is CASSDHHTGGTEAFF. The DNA of the CDR3 is TGTGCCAGCAGCGATCATCACACAGGGGGCACTGAAGCTTTCTTT.

The chain recombines TRBV6-6 with TRBJ2-7; 9 positions agree with TRBD2. The V and J ends lost 6 bases and 4 bases, in that order; junction bases with no gene match: 10. This CDR3 comprises 15 residues. The germline V gene has CDR1 MNHNY and CDR2 SVGAGI (reference sequence). The CDR3 reads CASSRPAGGAYEQYF. The DNA of the CDR3 is TGTGCCAGCAGCCGACCGGCGGGGGGGGCATACGAGCAGTACTTC.